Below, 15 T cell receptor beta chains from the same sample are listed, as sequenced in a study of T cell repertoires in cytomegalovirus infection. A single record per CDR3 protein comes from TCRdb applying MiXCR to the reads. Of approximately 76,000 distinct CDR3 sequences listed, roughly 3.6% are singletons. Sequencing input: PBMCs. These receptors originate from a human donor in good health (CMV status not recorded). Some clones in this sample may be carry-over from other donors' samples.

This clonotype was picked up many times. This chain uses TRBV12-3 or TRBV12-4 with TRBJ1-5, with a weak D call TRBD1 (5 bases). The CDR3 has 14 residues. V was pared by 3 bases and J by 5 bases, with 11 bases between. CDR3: CASSFRDGDQPQHF. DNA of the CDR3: TGTGCCAGCAGTTTCAGGGACGGGGATCAGCCCCAGCATTTT.

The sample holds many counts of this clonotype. Here the CDR3 DNA reads TGTGCCAGCAGCTTCCCTGGCCAGGGCGATACGCAGTATTTT. Translation: CASSFPGQGDTQYF. The chain has TRBV5-6 and TRBJ2-3; D perhaps matches TRBD1 (5 bases). Trimming stripped 2 bases from V and 6 bases from J, with 13 bases between. Germline V gene sequence: CDR1 SGHDT, CDR2 YYEEEE. This CDR3 region has 14 residues. Supplemented by reference TRBV5-6 and TRBJ2-3, the full variable domain reads DAGVTQSPTHLIKTRGQQVTLRCSPKSGHDTVSWYQQALGQGPQFIFQYYEEEERQRGNFPDRFSGHQFPNYSSELNVNALLLGDSALYLCASSFPGQGDTQYFGPGTRLTVL.

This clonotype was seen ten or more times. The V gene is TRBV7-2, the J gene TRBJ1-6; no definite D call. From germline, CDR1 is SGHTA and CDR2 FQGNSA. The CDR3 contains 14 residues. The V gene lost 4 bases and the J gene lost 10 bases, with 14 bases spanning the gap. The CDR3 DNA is TGTGCCAGCAGCTCGTCCCCTCATTCCTCACCCCTCCACTTT. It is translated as CASSSSPHSSPLHF.

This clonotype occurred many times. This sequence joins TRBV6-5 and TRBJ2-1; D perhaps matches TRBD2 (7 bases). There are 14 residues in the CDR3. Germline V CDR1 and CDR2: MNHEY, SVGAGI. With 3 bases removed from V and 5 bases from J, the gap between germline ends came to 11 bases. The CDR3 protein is CASSYGGANNEQFF. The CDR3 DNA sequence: TGTGCCAGCAGTTATGGGGGGGCAAACAATGAGCAGTTCTTC.

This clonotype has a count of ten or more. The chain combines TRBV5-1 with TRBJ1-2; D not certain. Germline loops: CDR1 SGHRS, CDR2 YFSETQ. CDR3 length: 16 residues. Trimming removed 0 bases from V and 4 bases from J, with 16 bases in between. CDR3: CASSLGPSGGGYGYTF. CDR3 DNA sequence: TGCGCCAGCAGCTTGGGCCCCTCCGGTGGAGGCTATGGCTACACCTTC.

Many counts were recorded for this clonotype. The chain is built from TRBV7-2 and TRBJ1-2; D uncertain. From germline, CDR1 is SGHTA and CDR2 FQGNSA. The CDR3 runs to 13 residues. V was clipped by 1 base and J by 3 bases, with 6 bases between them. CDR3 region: CASSLDADYGYTF. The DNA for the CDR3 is TGTGCCAGCAGCTTAGATGCCGACTATGGCTACACCTTC.

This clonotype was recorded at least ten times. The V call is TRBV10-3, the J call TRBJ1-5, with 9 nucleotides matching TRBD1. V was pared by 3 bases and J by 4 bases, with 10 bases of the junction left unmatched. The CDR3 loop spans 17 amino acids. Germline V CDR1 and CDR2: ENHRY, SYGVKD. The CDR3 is CAISDPETGGGNQPQHF. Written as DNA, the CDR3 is TGTGCCATCAGTGACCCCGAGACAGGGGGGGGAAATCAGCCCCAGCATTTT.

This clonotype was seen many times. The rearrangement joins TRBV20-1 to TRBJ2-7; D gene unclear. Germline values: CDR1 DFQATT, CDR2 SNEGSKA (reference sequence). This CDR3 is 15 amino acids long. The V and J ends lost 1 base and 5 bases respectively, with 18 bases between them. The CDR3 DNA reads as TGCAGTGCTAGAGGGGTAGGCTCTGGGTATCACGAGCAGTACTTC. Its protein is CSARGVGSGYHEQYF.

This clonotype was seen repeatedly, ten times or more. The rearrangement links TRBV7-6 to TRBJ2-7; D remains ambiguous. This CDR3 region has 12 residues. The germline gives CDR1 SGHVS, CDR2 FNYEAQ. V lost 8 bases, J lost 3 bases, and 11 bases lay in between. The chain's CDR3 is CASAALGYEQYF. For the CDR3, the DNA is TGTGCCAGCGCCGCGCTCGGCTACGAGCAGTACTTC.

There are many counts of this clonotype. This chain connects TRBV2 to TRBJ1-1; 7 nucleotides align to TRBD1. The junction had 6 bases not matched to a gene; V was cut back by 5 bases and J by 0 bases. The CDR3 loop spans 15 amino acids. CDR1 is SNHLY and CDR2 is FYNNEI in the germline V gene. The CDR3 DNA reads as TGTGCCAGCAGTAGTCCCGGGACAGTGAACACTGAAGCTTTCTTT. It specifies CASSSPGTVNTEAFF. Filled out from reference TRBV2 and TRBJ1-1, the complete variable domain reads EPEVTQTPSHQVTQMGQEVILRCVPISNHLYFYWYRQILGQKVEFLVSFYNNEISEKSEIFDDQFSVERPDGSNFTLKIRSTKLEDSAMYFCASSSPGTVNTEAFFGQGTRLTVV.

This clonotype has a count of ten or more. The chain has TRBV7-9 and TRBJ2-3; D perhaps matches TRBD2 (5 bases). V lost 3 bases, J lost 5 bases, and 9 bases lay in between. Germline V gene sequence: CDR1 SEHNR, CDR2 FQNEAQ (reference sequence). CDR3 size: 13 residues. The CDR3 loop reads CASSLDGGDTQYF. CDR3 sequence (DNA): TGTGCCAGCAGCTTGGACGGAGGAGATACGCAGTATTTT. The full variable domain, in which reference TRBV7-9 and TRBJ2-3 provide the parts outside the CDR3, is DTGVSQNPRHKITKRGQNVTFRCDPISEHNRLYWYRQTLGQGPEFLTYFQNEAQLEKSRLLSDRFSAERPKGSFSTLEIQRTEQGDSAMYLCASSLDGGDTQYFGPGTRLTVL.

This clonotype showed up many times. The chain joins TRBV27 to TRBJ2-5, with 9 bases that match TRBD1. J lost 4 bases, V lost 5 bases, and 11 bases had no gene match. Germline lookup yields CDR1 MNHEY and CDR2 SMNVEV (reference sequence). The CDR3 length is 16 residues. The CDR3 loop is CASSQLTGTGRETQYF. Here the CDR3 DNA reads TGTGCCAGCAGTCAACTGACCGGGACAGGGAGAGAGACCCAGTACTTC.

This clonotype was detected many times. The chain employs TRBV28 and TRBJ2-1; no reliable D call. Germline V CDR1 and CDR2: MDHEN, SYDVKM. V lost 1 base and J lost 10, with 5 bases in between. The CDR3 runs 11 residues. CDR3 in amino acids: CASSLYVEQFF. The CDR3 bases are TGTGCCAGCAGTTTATACGTAGAGCAGTTCTTC.

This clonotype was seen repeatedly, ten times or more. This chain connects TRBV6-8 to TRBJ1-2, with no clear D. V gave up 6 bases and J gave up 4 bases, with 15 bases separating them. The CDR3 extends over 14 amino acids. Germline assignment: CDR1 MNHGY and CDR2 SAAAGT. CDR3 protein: CASSRTPGSYGYTF. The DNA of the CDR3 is TGTGCCAGCAGCCGGACTCCGGGAAGCTATGGCTACACCTTC.

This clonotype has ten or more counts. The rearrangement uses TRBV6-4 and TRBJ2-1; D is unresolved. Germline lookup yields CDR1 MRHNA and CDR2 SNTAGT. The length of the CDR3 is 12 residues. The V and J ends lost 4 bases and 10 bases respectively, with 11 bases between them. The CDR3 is CASSGPYVEQFF. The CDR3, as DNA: TGTGCCAGCAGTGGACCCTACGTGGAGCAGTTCTTC.